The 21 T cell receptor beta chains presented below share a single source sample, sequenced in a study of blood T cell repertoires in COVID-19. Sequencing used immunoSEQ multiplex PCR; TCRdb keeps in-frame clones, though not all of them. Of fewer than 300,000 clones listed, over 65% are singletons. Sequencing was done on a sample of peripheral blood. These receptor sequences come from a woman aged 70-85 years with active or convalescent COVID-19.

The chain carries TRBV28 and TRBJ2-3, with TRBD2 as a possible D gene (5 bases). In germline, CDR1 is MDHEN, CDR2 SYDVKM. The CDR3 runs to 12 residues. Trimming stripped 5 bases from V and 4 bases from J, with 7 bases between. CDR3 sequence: CASSPGADTQYF. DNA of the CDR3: TGTGCCAGCAGTCCCGGGGCAGATACGCAGTATTTT. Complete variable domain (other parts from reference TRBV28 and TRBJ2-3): DVKVTQSSRYLVKRTGEKVFLECVQDMDHENMFWYRQDPGLGLRLIYFSYDVKMKEKGDIPEGYSVSREKKERFSLILESASTNQTSMYLCASSPGADTQYFGPGTRLTVL.

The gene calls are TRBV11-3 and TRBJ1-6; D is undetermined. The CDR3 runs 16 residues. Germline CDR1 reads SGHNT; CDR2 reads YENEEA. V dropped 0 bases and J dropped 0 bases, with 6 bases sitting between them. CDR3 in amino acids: CASSLDSSSYNSPLHF. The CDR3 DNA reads TGTGCCAGCAGCTTAGATTCCAGCTCCTATAATTCACCCCTCCACTTT.

In nucleotides, the CDR3 is TGCGCCAGCAGCGGCAGCGCAACGGACTTGGCTGGAAACACCATATATTTT. Amino acid sequence: CASSGSATDLAGNTIYF. The chain links TRBV5-1 to TRBJ1-3; D unresolved. This CDR3 is 17 amino acids long. V lost 4 bases to trimming and J lost 2 bases, with 19 bases between them. The germline gives CDR1 SGHRS, CDR2 YFSETQ.

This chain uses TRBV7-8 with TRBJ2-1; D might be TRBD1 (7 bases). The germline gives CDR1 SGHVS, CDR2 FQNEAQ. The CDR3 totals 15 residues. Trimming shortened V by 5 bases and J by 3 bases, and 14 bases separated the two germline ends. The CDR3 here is CASSKGQGGYNEQFF. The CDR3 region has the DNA TGTGCCAGCAGCAAAGGTCAGGGGGGCTACAATGAGCAGTTCTTC.

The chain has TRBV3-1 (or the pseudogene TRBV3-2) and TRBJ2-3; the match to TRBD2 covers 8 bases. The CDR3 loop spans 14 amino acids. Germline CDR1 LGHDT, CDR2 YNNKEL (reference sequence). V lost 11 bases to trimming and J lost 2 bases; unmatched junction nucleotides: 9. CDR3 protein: CASATSVTTDTQYF. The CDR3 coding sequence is TGTGCCTCCGCGACTAGCGTAACCACAGATACGCAGTATTTT.

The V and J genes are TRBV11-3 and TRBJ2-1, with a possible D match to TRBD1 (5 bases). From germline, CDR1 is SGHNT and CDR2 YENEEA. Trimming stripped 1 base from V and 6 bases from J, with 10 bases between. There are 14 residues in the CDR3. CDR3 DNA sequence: TGTGCCAGCAGCTTAGTAACGCAGGGCAATGAGCAGTTCTTC. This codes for CASSLVTQGNEQFF.

As DNA, the CDR3 is TGTGCCAGCTCACCAGTAGCGGGGGGGCGAGAGACCCAGTACTTC. Encoded protein: CASSPVAGGRETQYF. This chain connects TRBV18 to TRBJ2-5; 11 bases are shared with TRBD2. Losses at the gene ends were 2 bases for V and 4 bases for J; bases not matched to a gene: 3. There are 15 residues in the CDR3. CDR1 and CDR2 from the germline V gene are KGHSH and LQKENI. Together with reference TRBV18 and TRBJ2-5, the CDR3 gives the full variable domain: NAGVMQNPRHLVRRRGQEARLRCSPMKGHSHVYWYRQLPEEGLKFMVYLQKENIIDESGMPKERFSAEFPKEGPSILRIQQVVRGDSAAYFCASSPVAGGRETQYFGPGTRLLVL.

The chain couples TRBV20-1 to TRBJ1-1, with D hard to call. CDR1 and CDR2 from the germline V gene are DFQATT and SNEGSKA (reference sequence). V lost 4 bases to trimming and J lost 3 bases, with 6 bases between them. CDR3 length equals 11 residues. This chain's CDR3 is CSAIGYTEAFF. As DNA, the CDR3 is TGCAGTGCTATCGGGTACACTGAAGCTTTCTTT.

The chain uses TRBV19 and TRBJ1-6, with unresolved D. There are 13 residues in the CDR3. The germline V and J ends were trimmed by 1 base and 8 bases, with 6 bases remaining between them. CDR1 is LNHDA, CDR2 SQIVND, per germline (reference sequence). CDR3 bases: TGTGCCAGTAGTATAGTTCGGGATTCACCCCTCCACTTT. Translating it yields CASSIVRDSPLHF. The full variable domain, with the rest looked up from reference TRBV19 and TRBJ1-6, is DGGITQSPKYLFRKEGQNVTLSCEQNLNHDAMYWYRQDPGQGLRLIYYSQIVNDFQKGDIAEGYSVSREKKESFPLTVTSAQKNPTAFYLCASSIVRDSPLHFGNGTRLTVT.

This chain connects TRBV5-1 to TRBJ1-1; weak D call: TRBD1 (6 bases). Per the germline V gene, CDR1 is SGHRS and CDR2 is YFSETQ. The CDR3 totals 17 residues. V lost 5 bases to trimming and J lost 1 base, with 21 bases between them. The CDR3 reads CASSQEPTGIKNTEAFF. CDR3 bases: TGCGCCAGCAGTCAGGAACCCACAGGGATTAAGAACACTGAAGCTTTCTTT.

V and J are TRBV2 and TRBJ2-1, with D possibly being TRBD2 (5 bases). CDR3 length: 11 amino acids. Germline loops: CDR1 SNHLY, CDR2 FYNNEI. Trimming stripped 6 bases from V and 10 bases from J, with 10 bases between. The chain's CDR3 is CASRLDGEQFF. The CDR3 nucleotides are TGTGCCAGCAGACTAGATGGCGAGCAGTTCTTC.

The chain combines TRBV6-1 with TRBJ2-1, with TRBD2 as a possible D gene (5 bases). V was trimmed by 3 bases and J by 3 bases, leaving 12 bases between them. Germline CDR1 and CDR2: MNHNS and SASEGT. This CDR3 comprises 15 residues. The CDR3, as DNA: TGTGCCAGCAGTGAGGGAGAGACGGACTACAATGAGCAGTTCTTC. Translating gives CASSEGETDYNEQFF.

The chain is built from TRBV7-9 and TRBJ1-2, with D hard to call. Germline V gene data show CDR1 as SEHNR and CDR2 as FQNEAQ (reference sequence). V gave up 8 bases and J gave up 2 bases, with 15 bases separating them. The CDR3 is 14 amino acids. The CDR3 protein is CASVIAGYNYGYTF. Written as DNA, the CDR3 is TGTGCCAGCGTTATAGCGGGCTACAACTATGGCTACACCTTC.

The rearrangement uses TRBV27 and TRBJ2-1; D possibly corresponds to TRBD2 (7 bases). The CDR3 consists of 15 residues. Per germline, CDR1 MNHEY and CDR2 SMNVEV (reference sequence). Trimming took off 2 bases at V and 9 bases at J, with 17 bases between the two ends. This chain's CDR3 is CASSLGSGRGGEQFF. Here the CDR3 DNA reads TGTGCCAGCAGTTTAGGAAGTGGAAGGGGGGGTGAGCAGTTCTTC.

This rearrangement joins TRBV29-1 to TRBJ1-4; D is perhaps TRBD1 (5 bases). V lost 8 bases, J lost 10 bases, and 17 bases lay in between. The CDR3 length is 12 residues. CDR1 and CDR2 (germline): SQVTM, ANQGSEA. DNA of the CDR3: TGCAGCCTTGTCGGGGGGTCTGGAAAACTGTTTTTT. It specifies CSLVGGSGKLFF.

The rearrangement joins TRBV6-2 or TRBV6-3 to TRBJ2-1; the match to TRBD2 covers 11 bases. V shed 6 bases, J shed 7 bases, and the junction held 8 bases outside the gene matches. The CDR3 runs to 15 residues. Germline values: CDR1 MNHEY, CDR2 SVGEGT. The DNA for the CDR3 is TGTGCCAGCAGCCTTAGCGGGGGGGACGGGAATGAGCAGTTCTTC. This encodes CASSLSGGDGNEQFF.

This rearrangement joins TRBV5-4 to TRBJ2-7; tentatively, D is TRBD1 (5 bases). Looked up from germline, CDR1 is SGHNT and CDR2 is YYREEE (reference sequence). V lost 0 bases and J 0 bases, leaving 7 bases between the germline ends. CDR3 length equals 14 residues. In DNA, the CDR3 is TGTGCCAGCAGCTTGGACAGGAGCTCCTACGAGCAGTACTTC. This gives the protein CASSLDRSSYEQYF.

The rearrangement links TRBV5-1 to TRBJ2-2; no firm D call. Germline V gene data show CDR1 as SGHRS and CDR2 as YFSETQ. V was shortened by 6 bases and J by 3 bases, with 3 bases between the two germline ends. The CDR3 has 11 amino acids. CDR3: CASTDTGELFF. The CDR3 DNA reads TGCGCCAGCACCGACACCGGGGAGCTGTTTTTT.

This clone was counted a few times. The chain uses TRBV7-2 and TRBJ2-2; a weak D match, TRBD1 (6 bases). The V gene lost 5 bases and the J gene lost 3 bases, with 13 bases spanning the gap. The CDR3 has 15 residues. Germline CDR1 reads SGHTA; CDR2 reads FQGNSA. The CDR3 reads CASSTPGQYTGELFF. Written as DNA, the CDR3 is TGTGCCAGCAGCACTCCGGGACAATACACCGGGGAGCTGTTTTTT.

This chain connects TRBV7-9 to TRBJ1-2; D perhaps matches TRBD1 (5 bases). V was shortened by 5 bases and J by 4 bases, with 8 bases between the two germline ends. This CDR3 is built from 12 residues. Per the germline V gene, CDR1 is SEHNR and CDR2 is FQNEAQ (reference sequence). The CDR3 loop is CASSGDSYGYTF. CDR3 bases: TGTGCCAGCAGCGGAGACAGCTATGGCTACACCTTC.

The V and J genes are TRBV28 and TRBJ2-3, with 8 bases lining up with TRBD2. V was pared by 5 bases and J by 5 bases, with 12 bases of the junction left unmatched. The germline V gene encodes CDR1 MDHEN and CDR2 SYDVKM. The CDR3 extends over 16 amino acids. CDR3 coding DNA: TGTGCCAGCAGTGCGACTAGCGCCCCGTCCGAAGATACGCAGTATTTT. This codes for CASSATSAPSEDTQYF.